The entry below describes one TCR beta chain. Its antigen is unidentified. This CDR3 comprises 16 residues. Trimming cost V 2 bases and J 4 bases; bases outside gene matches: 9. Germline V gene sequence: CDR1 SGHRS, CDR2 YFSETQ. The data were obtained in a study of cytomegalovirus exposure and HLA in healthy donors. The PCR employed 60 Vbeta primers together with 13 Jbeta primers. Assay used: immunoSEQ multiplex PCR; TCRdb lists only in-frame clones, some missing. The top ten clones hold around 2% of a sample with 75,000 to 100,000 clones, less than 85% of them seen once. Study results and caveats: Reported findings show TCR beta sequences accurately forecast HLA-A and HLA-B alleles in most subjects. A later analysis found TCR association rates differed by HLA locus, highest for DRB1 and lowest for HLA-C. In a later analysis, TCR beta V- and J-gene trimming showed a link to a missense DCLRE1C variant. Later analysis identified over 15,000 TCR beta sequences associated with HLA alleles, using a false discovery rate threshold of 0.05.

The V call is TRBV5-1, the J call TRBJ1-2; the match to TRBD1 covers 9 bases. The sequence came from a male donor in good health and CMV-seronegative. Material for sequencing was PBMCs. Written as DNA, the CDR3 is TGCGCCAGCAGCTTTGGGACAGGGTCTAGACTCTATGGCTACACCTTC. This sequence encodes CASSFGTGSRLYGYTF.